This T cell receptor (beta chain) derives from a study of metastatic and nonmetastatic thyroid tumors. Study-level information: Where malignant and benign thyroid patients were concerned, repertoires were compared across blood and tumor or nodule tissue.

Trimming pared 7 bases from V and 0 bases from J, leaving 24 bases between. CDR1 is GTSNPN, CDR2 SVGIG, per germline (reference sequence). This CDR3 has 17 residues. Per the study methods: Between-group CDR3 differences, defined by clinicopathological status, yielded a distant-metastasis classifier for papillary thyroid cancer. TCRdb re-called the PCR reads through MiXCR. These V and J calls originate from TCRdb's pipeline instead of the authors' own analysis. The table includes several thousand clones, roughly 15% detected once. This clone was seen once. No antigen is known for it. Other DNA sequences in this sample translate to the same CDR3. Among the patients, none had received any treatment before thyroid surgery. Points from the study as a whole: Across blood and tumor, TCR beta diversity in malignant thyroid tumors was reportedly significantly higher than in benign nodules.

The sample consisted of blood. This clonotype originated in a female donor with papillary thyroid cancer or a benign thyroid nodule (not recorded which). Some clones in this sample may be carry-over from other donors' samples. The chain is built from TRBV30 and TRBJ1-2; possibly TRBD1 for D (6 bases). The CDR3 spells CASVPSEGDVANYGYTF. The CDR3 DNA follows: TGTGCCTCCGTCCCTTCTGAGGGGGATGTAGCTAACTATGGCTACACCTTC.